This TCR beta chain came from a study of T cells in Graves' hyperthyroidism and ophthalmopathy. There are many counts of this clonotype. From RNA transcripts, TCR beta CDR3 regions were amplified. The TCR CDR3 first-round RT-PCR relied on the HTBI primer set. MiXCR, run by TCRdb on the multiplex PCR reads, gives a single entry per CDR3 protein. This sample carries 650,000 to 850,000 distinct CDR3 sequences, about 17% of them seen once, and the ten largest clones take approximately 15%. Trimming removed 1 base at V and 0 bases at J, with 8 bases between. The germline V gene has CDR1 SGHTA and CDR2 FQGTGA. The CDR3 is 15 amino acids.

This clonotype was obtained from a woman aged 45-65 years with Graves' hyperthyroidism that later progressed to Graves' ophthalmopathy. The gene calls are TRBV7-3 and TRBJ2-3; D uncertain. Material for sequencing was blood. DNA for the CDR3: TGTGCCAGCAGCTTAATGGTCCGAAGCACAGATACGCAGTATTTT. Protein: CASSLMVRSTDTQYF.